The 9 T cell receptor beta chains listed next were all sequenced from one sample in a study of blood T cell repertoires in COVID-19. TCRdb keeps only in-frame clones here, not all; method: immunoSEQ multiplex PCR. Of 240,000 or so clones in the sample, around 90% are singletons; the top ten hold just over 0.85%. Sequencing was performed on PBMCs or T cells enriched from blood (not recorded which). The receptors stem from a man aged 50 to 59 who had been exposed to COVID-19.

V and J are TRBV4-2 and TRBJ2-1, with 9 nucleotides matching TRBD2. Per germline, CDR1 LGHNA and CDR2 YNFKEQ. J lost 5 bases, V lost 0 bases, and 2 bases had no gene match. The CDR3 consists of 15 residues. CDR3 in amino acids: CASSQERLADNEQFF. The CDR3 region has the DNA TGTGCCAGCAGCCAAGAGAGACTAGCGGACAATGAGCAGTTCTTC.

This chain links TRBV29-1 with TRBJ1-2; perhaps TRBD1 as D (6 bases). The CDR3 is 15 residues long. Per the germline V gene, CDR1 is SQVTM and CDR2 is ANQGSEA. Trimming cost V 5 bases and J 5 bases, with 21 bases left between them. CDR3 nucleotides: TGCAGCGTTTCCGGGGGGCGCTTGCCTCCTTATGGCTACACCTTC. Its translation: CSVSGGRLPPYGYTF.

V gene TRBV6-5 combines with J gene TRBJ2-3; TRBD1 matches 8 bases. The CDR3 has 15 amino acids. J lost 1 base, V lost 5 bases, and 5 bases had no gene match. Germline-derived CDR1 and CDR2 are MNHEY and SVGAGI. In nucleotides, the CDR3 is TGTGCCAGCAGTAAACCGGGACAGGGCACAGATACGCAGTATTTT. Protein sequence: CASSKPGQGTDTQYF.

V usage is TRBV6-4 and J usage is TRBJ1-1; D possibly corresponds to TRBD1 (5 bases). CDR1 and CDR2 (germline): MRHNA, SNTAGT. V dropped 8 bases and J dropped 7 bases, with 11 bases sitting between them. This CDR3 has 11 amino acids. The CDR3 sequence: CASRNQGEAFF. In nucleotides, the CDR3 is TGTGCCAGCCGGAATCAGGGTGAAGCTTTCTTT.

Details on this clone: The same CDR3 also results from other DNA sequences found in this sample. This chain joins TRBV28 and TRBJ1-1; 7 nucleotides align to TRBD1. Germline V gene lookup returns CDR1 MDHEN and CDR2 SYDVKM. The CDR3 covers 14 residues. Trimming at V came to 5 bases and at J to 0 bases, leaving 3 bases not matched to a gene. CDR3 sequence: CASSPTGLNTEAFF. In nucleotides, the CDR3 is TGTGCCAGCAGTCCGACAGGGCTGAACACTGAAGCTTTCTTT.

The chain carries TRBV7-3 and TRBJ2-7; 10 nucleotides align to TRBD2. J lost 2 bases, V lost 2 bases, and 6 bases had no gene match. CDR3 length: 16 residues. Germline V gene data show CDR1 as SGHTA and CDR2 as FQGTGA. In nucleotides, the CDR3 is TGTGCCAGCAGCTTAGCTTTAGCGGGGGGCGCCTACGAGCAGTACTTC. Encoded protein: CASSLALAGGAYEQYF.

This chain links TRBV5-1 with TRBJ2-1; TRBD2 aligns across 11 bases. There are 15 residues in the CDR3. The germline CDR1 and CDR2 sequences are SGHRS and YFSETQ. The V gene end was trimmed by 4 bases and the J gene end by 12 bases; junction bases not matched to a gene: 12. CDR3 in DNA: TGCGCCAGCAGCCAGACACTAGCGGGAGTAAAAGGGCAGTTCTTC. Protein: CASSQTLAGVKGQFF.

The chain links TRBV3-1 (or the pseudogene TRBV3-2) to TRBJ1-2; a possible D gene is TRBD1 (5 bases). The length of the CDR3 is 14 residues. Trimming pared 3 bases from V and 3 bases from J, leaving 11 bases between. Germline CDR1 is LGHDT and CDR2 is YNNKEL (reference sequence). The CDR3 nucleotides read TGTGCCAGCAGCCATCGACAGCAGTACTATGGCTACACCTTC. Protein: CASSHRQQYYGYTF.

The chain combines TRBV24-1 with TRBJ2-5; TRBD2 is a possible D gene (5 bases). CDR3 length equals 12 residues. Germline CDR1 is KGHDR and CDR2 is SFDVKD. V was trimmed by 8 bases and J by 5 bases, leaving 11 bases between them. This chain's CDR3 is CATTGVTETQYF. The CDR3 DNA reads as TGTGCCACCACCGGGGTGACGGAGACCCAGTACTTC.